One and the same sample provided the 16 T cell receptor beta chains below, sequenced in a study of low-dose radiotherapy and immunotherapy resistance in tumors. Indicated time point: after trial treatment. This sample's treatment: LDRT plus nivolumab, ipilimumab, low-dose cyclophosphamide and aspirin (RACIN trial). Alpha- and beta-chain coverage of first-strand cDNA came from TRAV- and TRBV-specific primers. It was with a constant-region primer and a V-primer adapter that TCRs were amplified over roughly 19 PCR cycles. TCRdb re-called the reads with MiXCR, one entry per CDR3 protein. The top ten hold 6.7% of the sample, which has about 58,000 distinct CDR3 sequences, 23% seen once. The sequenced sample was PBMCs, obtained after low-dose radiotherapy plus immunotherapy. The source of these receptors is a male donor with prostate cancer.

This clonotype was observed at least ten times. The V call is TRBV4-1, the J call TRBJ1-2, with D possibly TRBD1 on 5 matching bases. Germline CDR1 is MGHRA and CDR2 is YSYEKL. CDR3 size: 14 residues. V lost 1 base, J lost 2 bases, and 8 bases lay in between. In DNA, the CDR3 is TGCGCCAGCAGCCAAGTGTCAGGGAACTATGGCTACACCTTC. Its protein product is CASSQVSGNYGYTF.

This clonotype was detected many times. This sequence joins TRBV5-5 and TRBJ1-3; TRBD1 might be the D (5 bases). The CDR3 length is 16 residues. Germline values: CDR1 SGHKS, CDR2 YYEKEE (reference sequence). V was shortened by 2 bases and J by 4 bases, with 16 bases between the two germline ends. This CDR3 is CASSFLGTASGNTIYF. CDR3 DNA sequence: TGTGCCAGCAGCTTCTTGGGGACCGCTTCGGGAAACACCATATATTTT. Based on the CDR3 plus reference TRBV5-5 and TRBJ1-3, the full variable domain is DAGVTQSPTHLIKTRGQQVTLRCSPISGHKSVSWYQQVLGQGPQFIFQYYEKEERGRGNFPDRFSARQFPNYSSELNVNALLLGDSALYLCASSFLGTASGNTIYFGEGSWLTVV.

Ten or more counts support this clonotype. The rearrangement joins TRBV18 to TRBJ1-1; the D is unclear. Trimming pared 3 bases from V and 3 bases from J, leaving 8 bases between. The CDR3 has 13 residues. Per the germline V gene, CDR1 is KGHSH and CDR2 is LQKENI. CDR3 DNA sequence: TGTGCCAGCTCACCGCAGACCCACACTGAAGCTTTCTTT. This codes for CASSPQTHTEAFF.

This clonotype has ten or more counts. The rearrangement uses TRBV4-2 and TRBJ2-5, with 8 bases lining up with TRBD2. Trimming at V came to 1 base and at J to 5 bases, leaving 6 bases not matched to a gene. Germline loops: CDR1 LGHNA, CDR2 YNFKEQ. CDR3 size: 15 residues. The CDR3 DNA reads TGTGCCAGCAGCCAAGTAGTAGCGGGGTTTGAGACCCAGTACTTC. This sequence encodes CASSQVVAGFETQYF.

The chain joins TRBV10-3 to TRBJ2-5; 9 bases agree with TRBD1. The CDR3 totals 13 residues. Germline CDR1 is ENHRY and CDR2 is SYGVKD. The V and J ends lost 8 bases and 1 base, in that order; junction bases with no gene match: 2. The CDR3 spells CAIGDRVQETQYF. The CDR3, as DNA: TGTGCCATCGGGGACAGGGTCCAAGAGACCCAGTACTTC.

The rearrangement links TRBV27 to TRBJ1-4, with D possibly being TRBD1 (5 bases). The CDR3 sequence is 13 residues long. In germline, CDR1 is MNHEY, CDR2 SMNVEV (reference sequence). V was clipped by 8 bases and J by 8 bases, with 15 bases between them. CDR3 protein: CASSGPLGEKLFF. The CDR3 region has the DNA TGTGCCAGCTCGGGACCTTTGGGCGAAAAACTGTTTTTT.

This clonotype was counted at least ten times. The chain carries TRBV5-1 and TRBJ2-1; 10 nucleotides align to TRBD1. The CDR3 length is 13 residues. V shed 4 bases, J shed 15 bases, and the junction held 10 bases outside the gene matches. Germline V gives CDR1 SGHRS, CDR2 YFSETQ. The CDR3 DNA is TGCGCCAGCAGCGCCGCTGGGACAGGGGTACCGTTCTTC. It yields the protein CASSAAGTGVPFF.

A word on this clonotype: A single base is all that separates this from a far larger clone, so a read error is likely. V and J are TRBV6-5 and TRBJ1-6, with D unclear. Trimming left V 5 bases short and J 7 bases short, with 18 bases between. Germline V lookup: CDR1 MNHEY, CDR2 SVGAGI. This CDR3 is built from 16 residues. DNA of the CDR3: TGTGCCAGCAGTGAATTACGAGAGGTGTCCAATTCACCCCTCCACTTT. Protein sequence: CASSELREVSNSPLHF.

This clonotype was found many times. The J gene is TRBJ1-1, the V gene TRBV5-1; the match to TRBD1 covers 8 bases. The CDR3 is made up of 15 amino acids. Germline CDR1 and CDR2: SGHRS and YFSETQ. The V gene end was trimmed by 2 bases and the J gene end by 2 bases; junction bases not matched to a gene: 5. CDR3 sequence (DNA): TGCGCCAGCAGCTTAAGACAGGGGTTAAACACTGAAGCTTTCTTT. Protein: CASSLRQGLNTEAFF. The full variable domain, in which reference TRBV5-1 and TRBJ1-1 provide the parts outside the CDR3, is KAGVTQTPRYLIKTRGQQVTLSCSPISGHRSVSWYQQTPGQGLQFLFEYFSETQRNKGNFPGRFSGRQFSNSRSEMNVSTLELGDSALYLCASSLRQGLNTEAFFGQGTRLTVV.

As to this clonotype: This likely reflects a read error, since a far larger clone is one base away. CDR3 sequence reads: CASSHSEALAGDWGNEQYF. The CDR3 region has the DNA TGTGCCAGCAGCCACTCCGAGGCACTAGCGGGGGATTGGGGCAATGAGCAGTACTTC. The gene calls are TRBV14 and TRBJ2-5, with 11 bases identical to TRBD2. V lost 3 bases, J lost 11 bases, and 23 bases stayed unmatched. CDR3 length equals 19 residues. CDR1 and CDR2 from the germline V gene are SGHDN and FVKESK.

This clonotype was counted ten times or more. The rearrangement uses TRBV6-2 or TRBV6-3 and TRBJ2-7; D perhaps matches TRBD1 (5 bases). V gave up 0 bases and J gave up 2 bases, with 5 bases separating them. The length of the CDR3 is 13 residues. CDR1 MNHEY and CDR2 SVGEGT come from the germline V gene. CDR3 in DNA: TGTGCCAGCAGTTACTCGGACACCTACGAGCAGTACTTC. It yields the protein CASSYSDTYEQYF.

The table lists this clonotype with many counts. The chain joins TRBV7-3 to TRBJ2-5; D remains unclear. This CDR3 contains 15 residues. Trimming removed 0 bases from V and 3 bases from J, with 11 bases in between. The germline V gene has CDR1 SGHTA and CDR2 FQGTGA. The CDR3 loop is CASSLTGYWEETQYF. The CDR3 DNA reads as TGTGCCAGCAGCTTAACGGGGTATTGGGAAGAGACCCAGTACTTC.

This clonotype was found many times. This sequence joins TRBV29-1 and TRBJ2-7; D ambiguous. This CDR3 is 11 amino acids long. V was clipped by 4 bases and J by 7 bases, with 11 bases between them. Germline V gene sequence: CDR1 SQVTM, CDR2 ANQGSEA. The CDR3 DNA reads TGCAGCGTTGTTGGGCAGATAGAGCAGTACTTC. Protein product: CSVVGQIEQYF.

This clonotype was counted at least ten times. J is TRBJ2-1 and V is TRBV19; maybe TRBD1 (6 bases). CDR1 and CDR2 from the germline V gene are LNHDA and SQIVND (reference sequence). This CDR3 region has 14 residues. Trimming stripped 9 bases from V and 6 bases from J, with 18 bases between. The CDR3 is CASTNRAVSNEQFF. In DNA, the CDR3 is TGTGCCAGCACCAACAGGGCCGTGTCCAATGAGCAGTTCTTC.

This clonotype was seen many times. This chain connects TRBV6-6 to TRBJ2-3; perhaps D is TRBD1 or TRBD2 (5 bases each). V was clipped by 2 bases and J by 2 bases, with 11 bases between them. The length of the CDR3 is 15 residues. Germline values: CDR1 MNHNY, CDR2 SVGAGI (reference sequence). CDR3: CASSYRGGPTDTQYF. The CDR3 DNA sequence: TGTGCCAGCAGTTACCGTGGGGGACCCACAGATACGCAGTATTTT.

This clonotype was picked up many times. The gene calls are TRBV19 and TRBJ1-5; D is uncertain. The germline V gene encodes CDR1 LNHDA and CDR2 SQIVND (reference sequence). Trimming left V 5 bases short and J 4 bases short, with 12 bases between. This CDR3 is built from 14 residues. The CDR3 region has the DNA TGTGCCAGTAGTGTTAGTGGGGATAATCAGCCCCAGCATTTT. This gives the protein CASSVSGDNQPQHF.